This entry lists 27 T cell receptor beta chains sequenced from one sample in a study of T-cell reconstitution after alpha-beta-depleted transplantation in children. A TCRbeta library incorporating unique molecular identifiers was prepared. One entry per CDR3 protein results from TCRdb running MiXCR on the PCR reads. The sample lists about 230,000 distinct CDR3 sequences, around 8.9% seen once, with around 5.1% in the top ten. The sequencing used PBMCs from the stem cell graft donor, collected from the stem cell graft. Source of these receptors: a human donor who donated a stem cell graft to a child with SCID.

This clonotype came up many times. The CDR3 coding sequence is TGTGCCACCAGGGCCCCTGGACAGACCCGATCCATTAGCAATCAGCCCCAGCATTTT. Translated, it gives CATRAPGQTRSISNQPQHF. The rearrangement uses TRBV24-1 and TRBJ1-5; perhaps TRBD1 as D (6 bases). The germline V gene has CDR1 KGHDR and CDR2 SFDVKD. V was cut by 7 bases and J by 0 bases, with 24 bases left in between. The CDR3 is 19 amino acids.

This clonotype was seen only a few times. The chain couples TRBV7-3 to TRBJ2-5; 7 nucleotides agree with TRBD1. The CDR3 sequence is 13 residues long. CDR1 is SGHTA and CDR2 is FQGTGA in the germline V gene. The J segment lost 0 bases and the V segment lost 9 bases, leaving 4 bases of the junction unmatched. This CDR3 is CASAQGNQETQYF. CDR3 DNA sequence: TGTGCCAGTGCACAGGGGAACCAAGAGACCCAGTACTTC.

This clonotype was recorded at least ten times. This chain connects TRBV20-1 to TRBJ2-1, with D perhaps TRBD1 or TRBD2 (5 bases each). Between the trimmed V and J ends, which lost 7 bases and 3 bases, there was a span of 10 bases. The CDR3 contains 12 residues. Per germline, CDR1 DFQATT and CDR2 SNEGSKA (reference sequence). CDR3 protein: CSVGGYYNEQFF. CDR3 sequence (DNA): TGCAGTGTTGGGGGATACTACAATGAGCAGTTCTTC.

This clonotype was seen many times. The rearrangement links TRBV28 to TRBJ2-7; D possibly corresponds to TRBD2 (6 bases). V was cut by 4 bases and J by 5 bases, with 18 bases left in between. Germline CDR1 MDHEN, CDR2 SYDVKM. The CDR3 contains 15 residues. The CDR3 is CASSSLGLTRDEQYF. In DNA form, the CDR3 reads TGTGCCAGCAGTTCACTGGGACTCACTCGGGACGAGCAGTACTTC.

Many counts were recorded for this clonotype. This chain's CDR3 is CASSGQMNTEAFF. In nucleotides, the CDR3 is TGCGCCAGCAGCGGACAGATGAACACTGAAGCTTTCTTT. This chain connects TRBV5-1 to TRBJ1-1; D is perhaps TRBD1 (6 bases). V was clipped by 4 bases and J by 0 bases, with 7 bases between them. The CDR3 contains 13 residues. In germline, CDR1 is SGHRS, CDR2 YFSETQ.

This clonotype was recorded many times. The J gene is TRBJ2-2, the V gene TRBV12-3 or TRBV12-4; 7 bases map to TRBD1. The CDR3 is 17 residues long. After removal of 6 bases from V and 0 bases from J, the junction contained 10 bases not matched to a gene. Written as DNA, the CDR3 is TGTGCCAGCAGGGGAACCACAGGGGCCCCGAACACCGGGGAGCTGTTTTTT. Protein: CASRGTTGAPNTGELFF.

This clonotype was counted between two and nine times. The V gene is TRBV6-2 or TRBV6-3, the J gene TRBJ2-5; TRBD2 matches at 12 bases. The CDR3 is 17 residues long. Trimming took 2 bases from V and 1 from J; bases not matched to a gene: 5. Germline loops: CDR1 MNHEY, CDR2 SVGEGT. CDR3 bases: TGTGCCAGCAGTTACCGAACTAGCGGGGGGATCCAAGAGACCCAGTACTTC. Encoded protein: CASSYRTSGGIQETQYF.

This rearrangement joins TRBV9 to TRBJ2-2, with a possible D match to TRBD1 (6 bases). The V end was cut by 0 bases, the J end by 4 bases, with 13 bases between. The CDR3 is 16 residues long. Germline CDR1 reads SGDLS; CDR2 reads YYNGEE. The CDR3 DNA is TGTGCCAGCAGCGTAGCTGGGGTAGGGGGCACCGGGGAGCTGTTTTTT. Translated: CASSVAGVGGTGELFF. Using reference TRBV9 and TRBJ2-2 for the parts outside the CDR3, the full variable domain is DSGVTQTPKHLITATGQRVTLRCSPRSGDLSVYWYQQSLDQGLQFLIQYYNGEERAKGNILERFSAQQFPDLHSELNLSSLELGDSALYFCASSVAGVGGTGELFFGEGSRLTVL.

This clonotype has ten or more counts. As DNA, the CDR3 is TGCGCCAGCAGCCAGAACCCGACAGCGAACACTGAAGCTTTCTTT. It yields the protein CASSQNPTANTEAFF. This chain joins TRBV5-1 and TRBJ1-1; TRBD1 might be the D (5 bases). Germline V lookup: CDR1 SGHRS, CDR2 YFSETQ. The length of the CDR3 is 15 residues. V lost 4 bases and J lost 1, with 14 bases in between. Using reference TRBV5-1 and TRBJ1-1 for the parts outside the CDR3, the full variable domain is KAGVTQTPRYLIKTRGQQVTLSCSPISGHRSVSWYQQTPGQGLQFLFEYFSETQRNKGNFPGRFSGRQFSNSRSEMNVSTLELGDSALYLCASSQNPTANTEAFFGQGTRLTVV.

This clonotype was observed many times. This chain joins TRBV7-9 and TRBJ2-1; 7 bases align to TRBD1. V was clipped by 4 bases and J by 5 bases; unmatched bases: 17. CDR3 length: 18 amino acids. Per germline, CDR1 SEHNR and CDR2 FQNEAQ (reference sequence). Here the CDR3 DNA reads TGTGCCAGCAGCTCCCGCGGGTGGGGACAGAAGTCCGACAATGAGCAGTTCTTC. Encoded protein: CASSSRGWGQKSDNEQFF.

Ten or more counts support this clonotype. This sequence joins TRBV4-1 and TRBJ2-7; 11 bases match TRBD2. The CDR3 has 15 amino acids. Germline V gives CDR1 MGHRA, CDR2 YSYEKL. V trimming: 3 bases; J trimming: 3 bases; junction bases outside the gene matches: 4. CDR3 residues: CASSQAGLAGYEQYF. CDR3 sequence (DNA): TGCGCCAGCAGCCAGGCCGGACTAGCGGGCTACGAGCAGTACTTC.

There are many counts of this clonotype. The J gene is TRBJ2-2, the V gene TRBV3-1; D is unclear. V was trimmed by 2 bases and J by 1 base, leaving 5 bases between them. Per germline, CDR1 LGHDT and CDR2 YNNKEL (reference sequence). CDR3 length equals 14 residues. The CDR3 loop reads CASSQLQNTGELFF. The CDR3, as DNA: TGTGCCAGCAGCCAATTGCAGAACACCGGGGAGCTGTTTTTT.

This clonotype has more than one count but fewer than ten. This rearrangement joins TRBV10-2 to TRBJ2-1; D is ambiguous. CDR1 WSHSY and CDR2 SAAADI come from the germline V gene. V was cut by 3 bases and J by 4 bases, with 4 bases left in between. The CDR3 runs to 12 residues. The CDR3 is CASSDLYNEQFF. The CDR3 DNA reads TGCGCCAGCAGTGACCTTTACAATGAGCAGTTCTTC.

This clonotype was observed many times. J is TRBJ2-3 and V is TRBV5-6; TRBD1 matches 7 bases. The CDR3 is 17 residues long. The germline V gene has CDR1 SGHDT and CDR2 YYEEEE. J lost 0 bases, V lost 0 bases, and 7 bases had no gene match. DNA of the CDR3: TGTGCCAGCAGCTTGGAGCGACAGGGCCCTAGCACAGATACGCAGTATTTT. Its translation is CASSLERQGPSTDTQYF.

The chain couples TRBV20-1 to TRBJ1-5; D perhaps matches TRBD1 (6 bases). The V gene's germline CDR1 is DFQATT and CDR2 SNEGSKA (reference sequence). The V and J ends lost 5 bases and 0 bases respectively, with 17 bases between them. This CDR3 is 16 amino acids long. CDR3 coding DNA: TGCAGTGCTCAACGTGCGAGGGGGGATAGCAATCAGCCCCAGCATTTT. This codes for CSAQRARGDSNQPQHF.

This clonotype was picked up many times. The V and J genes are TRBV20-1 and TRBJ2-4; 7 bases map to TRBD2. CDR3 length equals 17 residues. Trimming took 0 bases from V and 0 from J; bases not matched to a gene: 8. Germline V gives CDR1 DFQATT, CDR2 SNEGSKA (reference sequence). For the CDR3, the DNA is TGCAGTGCTAGAGATCAAGGGCCGGGGGGAGCCAAAAACATTCAGTACTTC. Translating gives CSARDQGPGGAKNIQYF.

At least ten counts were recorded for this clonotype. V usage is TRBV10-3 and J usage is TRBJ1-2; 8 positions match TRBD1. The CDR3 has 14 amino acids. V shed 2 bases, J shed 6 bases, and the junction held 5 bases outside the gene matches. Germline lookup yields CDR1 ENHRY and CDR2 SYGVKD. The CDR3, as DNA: TGTGCCATCAGTGAGCCAGGGACAGGAGATGGCTACACCTTC. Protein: CAISEPGTGDGYTF.

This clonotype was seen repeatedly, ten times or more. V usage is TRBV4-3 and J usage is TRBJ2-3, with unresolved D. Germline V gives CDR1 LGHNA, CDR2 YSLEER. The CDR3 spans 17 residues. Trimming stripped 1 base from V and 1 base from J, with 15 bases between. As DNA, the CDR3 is TGCGCCAGCAGCCAAGCCCAACCCGGGCTTGGCACAGATACGCAGTATTTT. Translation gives CASSQAQPGLGTDTQYF.

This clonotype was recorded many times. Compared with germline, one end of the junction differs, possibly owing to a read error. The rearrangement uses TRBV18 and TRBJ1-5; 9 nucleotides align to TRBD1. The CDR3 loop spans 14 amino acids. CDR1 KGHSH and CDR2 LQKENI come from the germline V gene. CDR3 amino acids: CASSPTGGDQPQHF. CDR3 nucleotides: TGCGCCAGCAGCCCCACAGGGGGCGATCAGCCCCAGCATTTT. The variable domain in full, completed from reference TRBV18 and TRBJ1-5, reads NAGVMQNPRHLVRRRGQEARLRCSPMKGHSHVYWYRQLPEEGLKFMVYLQKENIIDESGMPKERFSAEFPKEGPSILRIQQVVRGDSAAYFCASSPTGGDQPQHFGDGTRLSIL.

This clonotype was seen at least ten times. The CDR3 DNA is TGTGCCAGCAGTTACTCGGTCGGGACGTCCTACGAGCAGTACTTC. Its protein product is CASSYSVGTSYEQYF. V is TRBV6-5 and J is TRBJ2-7; TRBD1 or TRBD2 may be the D gene (5 bases each). CDR1 is MNHEY and CDR2 is SVGAGI in the germline V gene. This CDR3 spans 15 amino acids. V was clipped by 0 bases and J by 1 base, with 10 bases between them.

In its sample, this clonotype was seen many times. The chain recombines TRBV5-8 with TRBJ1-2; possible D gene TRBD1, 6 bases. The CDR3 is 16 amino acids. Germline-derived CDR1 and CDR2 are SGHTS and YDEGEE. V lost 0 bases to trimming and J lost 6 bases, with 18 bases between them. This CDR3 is CASSLGGRQELHGYTF. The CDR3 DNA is TGTGCCAGCAGCTTGGGAGGTCGACAGGAACTACATGGCTACACCTTC. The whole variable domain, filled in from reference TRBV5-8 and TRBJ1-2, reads EAGVTQSPTHLIKTRGQQATLRCSPISGHTSVYWYQQALGLGLQFLLWYDEGEERNRGNFPPRFSGRQFPNYSSELNVNALELEDSALYLCASSLGGRQELHGYTFGSGTRLTVV.

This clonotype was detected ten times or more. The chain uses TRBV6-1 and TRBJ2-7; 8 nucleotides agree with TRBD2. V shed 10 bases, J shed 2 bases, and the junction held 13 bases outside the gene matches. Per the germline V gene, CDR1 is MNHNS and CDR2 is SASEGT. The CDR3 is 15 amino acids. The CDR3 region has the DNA TGTGCCACCCGGGGGGGTGGGTATTGGACCTACGAGCAGTACTTC. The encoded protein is CATRGGGYWTYEQYF.

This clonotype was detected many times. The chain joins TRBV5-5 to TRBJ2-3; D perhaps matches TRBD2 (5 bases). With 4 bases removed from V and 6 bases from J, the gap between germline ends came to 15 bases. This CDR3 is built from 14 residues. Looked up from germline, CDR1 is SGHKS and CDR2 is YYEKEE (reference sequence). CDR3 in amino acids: CASSLGVTEDTQYF. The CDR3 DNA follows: TGTGCCAGCAGCCTCGGGGTAACCGAGGATACGCAGTATTTT.

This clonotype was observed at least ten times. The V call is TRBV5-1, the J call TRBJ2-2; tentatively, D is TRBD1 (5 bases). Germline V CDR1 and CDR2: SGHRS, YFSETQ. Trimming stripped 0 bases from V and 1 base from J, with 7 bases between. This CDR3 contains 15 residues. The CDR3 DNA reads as TGCGCCAGCAGCTTGGGACAGATGAACACCGGGGAGCTGTTTTTT. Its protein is CASSLGQMNTGELFF.

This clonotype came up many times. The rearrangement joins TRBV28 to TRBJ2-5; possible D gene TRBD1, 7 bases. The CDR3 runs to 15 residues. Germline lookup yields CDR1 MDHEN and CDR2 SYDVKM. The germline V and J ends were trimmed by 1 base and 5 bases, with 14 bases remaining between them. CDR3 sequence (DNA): TGTGCCAGCAGTTTATCCGGAGGGGGCCGGGAGACCCAGTACTTC. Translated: CASSLSGGGRETQYF.

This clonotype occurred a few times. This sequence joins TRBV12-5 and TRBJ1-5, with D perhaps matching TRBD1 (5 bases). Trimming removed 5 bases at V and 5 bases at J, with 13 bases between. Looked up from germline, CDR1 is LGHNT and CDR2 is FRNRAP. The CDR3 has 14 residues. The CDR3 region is CASGGATGYQPQHF. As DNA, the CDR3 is TGTGCTAGTGGTGGGGCCACTGGGTATCAGCCCCAGCATTTT. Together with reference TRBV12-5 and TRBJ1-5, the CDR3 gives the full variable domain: DARVTQTPRHKVTEMGQEVTMRCQPILGHNTVFWYRQTMMQGLELLAYFRNRAPLDDSGMPKDRFSAEMPDATLATLKIQPSEPRDSAVYFCASGGATGYQPQHFGDGTRLSIL.

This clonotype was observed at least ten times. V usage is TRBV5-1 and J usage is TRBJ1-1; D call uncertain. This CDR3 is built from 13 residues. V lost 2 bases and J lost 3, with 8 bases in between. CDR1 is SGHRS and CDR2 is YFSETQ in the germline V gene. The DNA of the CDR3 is TGCGCCAGCAGCTTTCAGACGGACACTGAAGCTTTCTTT. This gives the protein CASSFQTDTEAFF.